Listed below are T cell receptor beta chains from one sample, sequenced in a study of graft-versus-host responses after intestinal transplantation. Sequencing was performed with immunoSEQ multiplex PCR; in TCRdb, only in-frame clones are kept and a portion is missing. The sample has fewer than 25,000 clones, around two fifths seen once; the top ten hold more than 0.55%. The starting material was alloreactive CD4+ T cells from a mixed lymphocyte reaction culture, obtained before intestinal transplant. These TCRs come from a human patient who received an intestinal transplant. Each CDR3 is given with its conserved first and last residue.

J: TRBJ1-2; length: 16; V: TRBV6-6; CDR3: CASSYAAGTGRYGYTF
J: TRBJ2-7; length: 15; V: TRBV6-5; CDR3: CASSSWGFTNHEQYF
J: TRBJ2-7; length: 13; V: TRBV19; CDR3: CASKGTGSYEQYF
J: TRBJ2-7; length: 14; V: TRBV18; CDR3: CASSLAGGSYEQYF
J: TRBJ2-1; length: 16; V: TRBV4-1; CDR3: CASSQGLAPGVNEQFF
J: TRBJ1-5; length: 16; V: TRBV11-2; CDR3: CASSLARGTGTEPQHF
J: TRBJ2-2; length: 15; V: TRBV19; CDR3: CASSIIHAGSGELFF
J: TRBJ1-5; length: 15; V: TRBV19; CDR3: CASSIMGGMVQPQHF
J: TRBJ1-3; length: 16; V: TRBV9; CDR3: CASSVEYTPSGNTIYF
J: TRBJ1-1; length: 13; V: TRBV19; CDR3: CASSMLRNTEAFF
J: TRBJ2-2; length: 14; V: TRBV5-1; CDR3: CASSLGLNTGELFF
J: TRBJ1-2; length: 13; V: TRBV30; CDR3: CAWSSVMLSGYTF
J: TRBJ2-5; length: 13; V: TRBV2; CDR3: CASSPVREETQYF
J: TRBJ2-3; length: 11; V: TRBV20-1; CDR3: CSATGTDTQYF
J: TRBJ2-7; length: 15; V: TRBV10-3; CDR3: CAISDYRVLASEQYF
J: TRBJ2-7; length: 16; V: TRBV19; CDR3: CASSIRRTDRRYEQYF
J: TRBJ1-4; length: 15; V: TRBV28; CDR3: CASSPHARDSEKLFF
J: TRBJ2-5; length: 14; V: TRBV7-2; CDR3: CASSLGGGRETQYF
J: TRBJ1-2; length: 16; V: TRBV19; CDR3: CASNPGQGPNSYGYTF
J: TRBJ1-2; length: 13; V: TRBV14; CDR3: CASSWTGDYGYTF
J: TRBJ1-5; length: 18; V: TRBV13; CDR3: CPLRGVTRYLYSNQPQHF
J: TRBJ1-1; length: 12; V: TRBV19; CDR3: CASSILRDRAFF
J: TRBJ2-5; length: 17; V: TRBV10-3; CDR3: CAISGTSGGASQETQYF
J: TRBJ2-7; length: 14; V: TRBV5-1; CDR3: CASTLLAGFYEQYF
J: TRBJ1-6; length: 15; V: TRBV6-5; CDR3: CASRVNRRVGSPLHF
J: TRBJ1-2; length: 16; V: TRBV5-1; CDR3: CASSLARVQEDYGYTF
J: TRBJ2-3; length: 15; V: TRBV2; CDR3: CASRGPGRGTDTQYF
J: TRBJ2-5; length: 15; V: TRBV4-2; CDR3: CASSQDFNRGETQYF
J: -; length: 14; V: TRBV5-5; CDR3: CASSLRVPAYEQYF
J: TRBJ2-7; length: 15; V: TRBV6-5; CDR3: CASRESGRGTYEQYF
J: TRBJ1-3; length: 15; V: TRBV4-2; CDR3: CASSQEGHSGNTIYF
J: TRBJ2-7; length: 11; V: TRBV20-1; CDR3: CSAMGGYEQYF
J: TRBJ2-7; length: 13; V: TRBV7-2; CDR3: CASSLVARDEQYF
J: TRBJ2-1; length: 16; V: TRBV5-4; CDR3: CASSLPRTGGYNEQFF
J: TRBJ1-5; length: 15; V: TRBV6-1; CDR3: CASSDWTGINQPQHF
J: TRBJ2-7; length: 15; V: TRBV2; CDR3: CASLRPGLSNHEQYF
J: TRBJ1-6; length: 16; V: TRBV5-1; CDR3: CASTRTVLSYNSPLHF
J: TRBJ2-3; length: 13; V: TRBV7-3; CDR3: CASSFGLQDTQYF
J: TRBJ2-1; length: 13; V: TRBV7-6; CDR3: CASSLAGASEQFF
J: TRBJ2-7; length: 14; V: TRBV4-3; CDR3: CASSQDSGPYEQYF
J: TRBJ1-2; length: 16; V: TRBV28; CDR3: CASSSGLGAPVYGYTF
J: TRBJ2-3; length: 18; V: TRBV11-2; CDR3: CASSLKKEREADTDTQYF
J: TRBJ2-3; length: 14; V: TRBV30; CDR3: CAWISGTGDNTQYF
J: TRBJ2-1; length: 15; V: TRBV9; CDR3: CASSVAISSYNEQFF
J: TRBJ1-1; length: 15; V: TRBV6-1; CDR3: CASRRPTGLGTEAFF
J: TRBJ2-3; length: 15; V: TRBV5-1; CDR3: CASSDDRALTDTQYF
J: TRBJ2-7; length: 16; V: TRBV14; CDR3: CASSQYGQVRAYEQYF
J: TRBJ2-3; length: 18; V: TRBV7-9; CDR3: CASSFVLTSGFVTDTQYF
J: TRBJ1-5; length: 17; V: TRBV4-2; CDR3: CASSQVNYAAGNQPQHF
J: TRBJ1-2; length: 15; V: TRBV30; CDR3: CAWSGPGHGLAGYTF
J: TRBJ2-7; length: 17; V: TRBV21-1; CDR3: CASSHQSDRTGSYEQYF
J: TRBJ1-6; length: 15; V: TRBV7-2; CDR3: CASSSHGLYNSPLHF
J: TRBJ2-2; length: 13; V: TRBV30; CDR3: CAWSPRYTGELFF
J: TRBJ1-4; length: 14; V: TRBV7-8; CDR3: CASSLGAHKEKLFF
J: TRBJ2-3; length: 15; V: TRBV7-2; CDR3: CASSSMGLSTDTQYF
J: TRBJ2-7; length: 15; V: TRBV28; CDR3: CASSLSGQGNYEQYF
J: TRBJ1-6; length: 14; V: TRBV11-3; CDR3: CASSLAEGSSPLHF